These 31 T cell receptor beta chains were sequenced from one sample in a study of T cells in Graves' hyperthyroidism and ophthalmopathy. RNA transcripts provided the source from which TCR beta CDR3 regions were amplified. RT-PCR in the first round (using the HTBI primer set) targeted the TCR CDR3. TCRdb itself ran the multiplex PCR reads through MiXCR, one entry per CDR3 protein. The sample has approximately 590,000 distinct CDR3 sequences; just over 45% are singletons. Sample: peripheral blood or thyroid tissue (not recorded which). These receptors were obtained from a woman younger than 30 with Graves' hyperthyroidism.

The table lists this clonotype with many counts. The chain combines TRBV2 with TRBJ2-5; the match to TRBD2 covers 13 bases. With 6 bases clipped from V and 5 bases from J, the junction kept 3 bases outside the gene matches. This CDR3 has 14 residues. The V gene's germline CDR1 is SNHLY and CDR2 FYNNEI. The CDR3 is CASSGTSGTETQYF. As DNA, the CDR3 is TGTGCCAGCAGCGGGACTAGCGGGACTGAGACCCAGTACTTC. Full variable domain (outside the CDR3, taken from reference TRBV2 and TRBJ2-5): EPEVTQTPSHQVTQMGQEVILRCVPISNHLYFYWYRQILGQKVEFLVSFYNNEISEKSEIFDDQFSVERPDGSNFTLKIRSTKLEDSAMYFCASSGTSGTETQYFGPGTRLLVL.

This clonotype was found many times. The gene calls are TRBV7-2 and TRBJ1-2; 7 bases are shared with TRBD1. The CDR3 totals 13 residues. V dropped 5 bases and J dropped 7; count of bases not matched to a gene: 7. Germline-derived CDR1 and CDR2 are SGHTA and FQGNSA. CDR3 loop: CASSNRQGSGYTF. CDR3 coding DNA: TGTGCCAGCAGCAACAGACAGGGTTCTGGCTACACCTTC.

The count of this clonotype is one. This chain joins TRBV29-1 and TRBJ2-6, with unresolved D. The CDR3 contains 12 residues. Germline lookup yields CDR1 SQVTM and CDR2 ANQGSEA. V lost 3 bases, J lost 4 bases, and 4 bases lay in between. In DNA form, the CDR3 reads TGCAGCGTTGATCCGGGGGCCAACGTCCTGACTTTC. This translates into CSVDPGANVLTF. Filled out from reference TRBV29-1 and TRBJ2-6, the complete variable domain reads SAVISQKPSRDICQRGTSLTIQCQVDSQVTMMFWYRQQPGQSLTLIATANQGSEATYESGFVIDKFPISRPNLTFSTLTVSNMSPEDSSIYLCSVDPGANVLTFGAGSRLTVL.

The CDR3 nucleotides read TGTGCCAGCAGCTTAGCGGCGAATCTGTACGAGCAGTACTTC. This gives the protein CASSLAANLYEQYF. The chain joins TRBV7-9 to TRBJ2-7; D is unclear. CDR1 and CDR2 (germline): SEHNR, FQNEAQ (reference sequence). The CDR3 extends over 14 amino acids. V lost 0 bases and J lost 4, with 10 bases in between.

On this clonotype itself: A much more abundant neighbour one base away suggests this may be a read error. Written as DNA, the CDR3 is TGTGCCAGCAGCCATGGGGCCTCTGGAAACACCATATATTTT. Protein sequence: CASSHGASGNTIYF. The rearrangement joins TRBV4-2 to TRBJ1-3, with a weak D call TRBD1 (5 bases). Trimming cost V 3 bases and J 0 bases, with 6 bases left between them. This CDR3 region has 14 residues. Looked up from germline, CDR1 is LGHNA and CDR2 is YNFKEQ.

The chain links TRBV25-1 to TRBJ2-5, with D perhaps assigned TRBD1 or TRBD2 (5 bases each). This CDR3 contains 12 residues. Trimming stripped 3 bases from V and 4 bases from J, with 6 bases between. The V gene's germline CDR1 is MGHDK and CDR2 SYGVNS. CDR3 sequence reads: CASSDGAETQYF. The CDR3 bases are TGTGCCAGCAGTGACGGGGCAGAGACCCAGTACTTC.

This clonotype was detected a few times. This rearrangement joins TRBV20-1 to TRBJ1-3, with TRBD1 identical over 7 bases. Trimming at V came to 0 bases and at J to 5 bases, leaving 4 bases not matched to a gene. Germline V gene data show CDR1 as DFQATT and CDR2 as SNEGSKA (reference sequence). There are 14 residues in the CDR3. This chain's CDR3 is CSARETGTRNTIYF. Here the CDR3 DNA reads TGCAGTGCTAGAGAGACAGGGACGAGAAACACCATATATTTT.

This clonotype was seen only a few times. V usage is TRBV20-1 and J usage is TRBJ1-1; 7 bases line up with TRBD1. V was pared by 0 bases and J by 1 base, with 2 bases of the junction left unmatched. The CDR3 is 14 residues long. CDR1 and CDR2 from the germline V gene are DFQATT and SNEGSKA (reference sequence). The CDR3 DNA follows: TGCAGTGCTAGAGACAGGGGGGCGAACACTGAAGCTTTCTTT. It yields the protein CSARDRGANTEAFF.

The V gene is TRBV7-9, the J gene TRBJ1-4; D is unresolved. The CDR3 spans 13 residues. Trimming left V 3 bases short and J 4 bases short, with 6 bases between. Germline-derived CDR1 and CDR2 are SEHNR and FQNEAQ (reference sequence). DNA of the CDR3: TGTGCCAGCAGCTTTAAGGTTAATGAAAAACTGTTTTTT. Encoded protein: CASSFKVNEKLFF.

The chain couples TRBV20-1 to TRBJ1-4; D uncertain. CDR1 and CDR2 from the germline V gene are DFQATT and SNEGSKA (reference sequence). V gave up 1 base and J gave up 0 bases, with 9 bases separating them. This CDR3 has 15 residues. CDR3 DNA sequence: TGCAGTGCTAGAGGCGGAGTCGCAACTAATGAAAAACTGTTTTTT. Translating gives CSARGGVATNEKLFF.

The sample holds a few counts of this clonotype. The junction departs from germline at one end; a sequencing error may be responsible. The genes are TRBV7-9 and TRBJ1-4; D is unclear. The germline CDR1 and CDR2 sequences are SEHNR and FQNEAQ (reference sequence). The CDR3 consists of 13 residues. The CDR3 here is CASGERISEKLFF. DNA for the CDR3: TGCGCCAGCGGGGAACGGATCAGCGAAAAACTGTTTTTT.

The genes are TRBV2 and TRBJ2-7; 11 nucleotides align to TRBD1. The J segment lost 3 bases and the V segment lost 6 bases, leaving 10 bases of the junction unmatched. Germline V lookup: CDR1 SNHLY, CDR2 FYNNEI. The CDR3 runs 16 residues. The CDR3 sequence is CASSQQTGTGGYEQYF. CDR3 bases: TGTGCCAGCAGCCAGCAAACCGGGACAGGGGGCTACGAGCAGTACTTC. The full variable domain, rest sourced from reference TRBV2 and TRBJ2-7, is EPEVTQTPSHQVTQMGQEVILRCVPISNHLYFYWYRQILGQKVEFLVSFYNNEISEKSEIFDDQFSVERPDGSNFTLKIRSTKLEDSAMYFCASSQQTGTGGYEQYFGPGTRLTVT.

The chain recombines TRBV6-1 with TRBJ1-2, with a possible D match to TRBD1 (5 bases). The V gene lost 6 bases and the J gene lost 0 bases, with 14 bases spanning the gap. Germline V gene lookup returns CDR1 MNHNS and CDR2 SASEGT. The CDR3 is 15 amino acids. CDR3 nucleotide sequence: TGTGCCAGCAGAACCTACAGGAGCCCTAACTATGGCTACACCTTC. It encodes CASRTYRSPNYGYTF.

This clonotype was observed a single time. This sequence may be a read error, since a much larger clone differs from it by one base. The V call is TRBV7-3, the J call TRBJ2-5, with 10 positions matching TRBD2. Germline lookup yields CDR1 SGHTA and CDR2 FQGTGA. The CDR3 is 16 amino acids. CDR3 DNA: TGTGCCAGCAGCTTGCTAGCGGGAGTAAGTGTTGAGACCCAGTGCTTC. This translates into CASSLLAGVSVETQCF.

This clonotype appeared a few times. This chain uses TRBV5-4 with TRBJ1-1; 9 bases are a match to TRBD1. V shed 4 bases and J 6 bases; nucleotides not matched to a gene: 7. The CDR3 has 14 residues. Germline assignment: CDR1 SGHNT and CDR2 YYREEE (reference sequence). The CDR3 sequence: CASSGDRVFAEAFF. CDR3 nucleotide sequence: TGTGCCAGCAGCGGGGACAGGGTGTTCGCTGAAGCTTTCTTT.

The V and J genes are TRBV7-6 and TRBJ1-3; D remains unclear. The CDR3 is 15 residues long. V was pared by 2 bases and J by 0 bases, with 8 bases between. The germline CDR1 and CDR2 sequences are SGHVS and FNYEAQ. This CDR3 is CASSLTVTSGNTIYF. The CDR3, as DNA: TGTGCCAGCAGCTTAACAGTCACCTCTGGAAACACCATATATTTT.

With respect to this clonotype: Mismatch with germline at one junction end may stem from a read error. This chain uses TRBV7-9 with TRBJ2-7; D is undetermined. The germline gives CDR1 SEHNR, CDR2 FQNEAQ (reference sequence). This CDR3 has 15 amino acids. The CDR3 DNA sequence: TGCGCCAGCAGCCAAGGGCACAACTCAAACTACGAGCAGTACTTC. It is translated as CASSQGHNSNYEQYF.

This clonotype was counted between two and nine times. The junction and the germline gene differ at one end; a read error may be behind it. The chain uses TRBV7-2 and TRBJ1-6; D remains unclear. Germline-derived CDR1 and CDR2 are SGHTA and FQGNSA. The length of the CDR3 is 15 residues. Here the CDR3 reads CASSQLGVKNSPLHF. The CDR3 DNA reads TGCGCCAGCAGCCAACTCGGGGTAAAGAATTCACCCCTCCACTTT.

This clonotype was observed many times. The gene calls are TRBV15 and TRBJ1-2; D is unresolved. The CDR3 runs 12 residues. Germline V gives CDR1 LNHNV, CDR2 YYDKDF (reference sequence). V was clipped by 6 bases and J by 6 bases, with 11 bases between them. This CDR3 reads CATSFDRHGYTF. The CDR3 DNA reads as TGTGCCACCAGTTTTGATCGACATGGCTACACCTTC. The full variable domain, its missing parts supplied by reference TRBV15 and TRBJ1-2, is DAMVIQNPRYQVTQFGKPVTLSCSQTLNHNVMYWYQQKSSQAPKLLFHYYDKDFNNEADTPDNFQSRRPNTSFCFLDIRSPGLGDTAMYLCATSFDRHGYTFGSGTRLTVV.

This clonotype occurred a few times. This chain links TRBV7-3 with TRBJ2-6, with no clear D. The CDR3 has 15 amino acids. Germline loops: CDR1 SGHTA, CDR2 FQGTGA. Trimming pared 6 bases from V and 0 bases from J, leaving 9 bases between. The CDR3 here is CASSSPGSGANVLTF. DNA of the CDR3: TGTGCCAGCAGTTCCCCCGGCTCTGGGGCCAACGTCCTGACTTTC.

V is TRBV10-2 and J is TRBJ1-2; possible D gene TRBD1, 6 bases. CDR1 is WSHSY and CDR2 is SAAADI in the germline V gene. The V end lost 5 bases, the J end lost 7 bases, and 11 bases lay between the germline ends. The CDR3 is 12 residues long. The chain's CDR3 is CASSNRDAGYTF. CDR3 nucleotide sequence: TGCGCCAGCAGTAACAGGGACGCTGGCTACACCTTC.

This clonotype was seen ten or more times. The rearrangement uses TRBV5-1 and TRBJ1-3, with D maybe TRBD1 (5 bases). This CDR3 region has 15 residues. V was trimmed by 0 bases and J by 2 bases, leaving 9 bases between them. Looked up from germline, CDR1 is SGHRS and CDR2 is YFSETQ. As DNA, the CDR3 is TGCGCCAGCAGCTTGGGGACACCGCCTGGAAACACCATATATTTT. Its translation: CASSLGTPPGNTIYF. Looking up the rest from reference TRBV5-1 and TRBJ1-3 gives the full variable domain: KAGVTQTPRYLIKTRGQQVTLSCSPISGHRSVSWYQQTPGQGLQFLFEYFSETQRNKGNFPGRFSGRQFSNSRSEMNVSTLELGDSALYLCASSLGTPPGNTIYFGEGSWLTVV.

At least ten counts were recorded for this clonotype. The V gene is TRBV15, the J gene TRBJ1-5, with 7 bases identical to TRBD1. The CDR3 is 14 amino acids. Trimming took 6 bases from V and 1 from J; bases not matched to a gene: 3. Germline values: CDR1 LNHNV, CDR2 YYDKDF (reference sequence). The CDR3 bases are TGTGCCACCAGGTCGACAGGGAGCAATCAGCCCCAGCATTTT. It codes for CATRSTGSNQPQHF.

The V gene is TRBV7-2, the J gene TRBJ1-5; a possible D gene is TRBD1 (5 bases). From germline, CDR1 is SGHTA and CDR2 FQGNSA. CDR3 size: 15 residues. The ends were cut back, 3 bases at V and 2 bases at J, with 11 bases in the middle. CDR3 DNA: TGTGCCAGCAGCTTGGGGGACGGTCGCAATCAGCCCCAGCATTTT. The encoded protein is CASSLGDGRNQPQHF. Combining the CDR3 with reference TRBV7-2 and TRBJ1-5 gives the whole variable domain GAGVSQSPSNKVTEKGKDVELRCDPISGHTALYWYRQSLGQGLEFLIYFQGNSAPDKSGLPSDRFSAERTGGSVSTLTIQRTQQEDSAVYLCASSLGDGRNQPQHFGDGTRLSIL.

This clonotype showed up just once. The chain employs TRBV9 and TRBJ1-4; possible D gene TRBD1, 5 bases. Trimming cost V 0 bases and J 7 bases, with 10 bases left between them. Germline CDR1 SGDLS, CDR2 YYNGEE. The CDR3 has 14 amino acids. CDR3 region: CASSVVGGAEKLFF. The CDR3 DNA reads as TGTGCCAGCAGCGTAGTTGGCGGGGCTGAAAAACTGTTTTTT.

This clonotype has just a few counts. The chain carries TRBV10-3 and TRBJ1-5; TRBD1 is a possible D gene (6 bases). Germline loops: CDR1 ENHRY, CDR2 SYGVKD. CDR3 length: 13 residues. This chain's CDR3 is CVSSSGVGQPQHF. As DNA, the CDR3 is TGTGTCAGCAGTTCAGGGGTCGGGCAGCCCCAGCATTTT.

The table lists this clonotype with a few counts. The rearrangement joins TRBV5-1 to TRBJ1-2; D possibly corresponds to TRBD1 (5 bases). Trimming shortened V by 1 base and J by 8 bases, and 15 bases separated the two germline ends. The CDR3 is 14 residues long. Germline V lookup: CDR1 SGHRS, CDR2 YFSETQ. The CDR3 sequence is CASSLRGAGGGYTF. The DNA of the CDR3 is TGCGCCAGCAGCTTGAGGGGCGCCGGTGGCGGCTACACCTTC.

A word on this clonotype: Since a much larger clone is just one base distant, this may be a read error. The rearrangement links TRBV7-3 to TRBJ2-7; D remains unclear. The CDR3 has 13 amino acids. The germline V gene has CDR1 SGHTA and CDR2 FQGTGA. The CDR3 spells CASSKDGSYEQHF. The CDR3 bases are TGTGCCAGCAGTAAGGACGGCTCCTACGAGCAGCACTTC.

Remarks on this clonotype: Given the absence of the conserved phenylalanine or tryptophan at the CDR3 end, a read error is likely. The chain uses TRBV29-1 and TRBJ1-2, with 7 bases that match TRBD1. CDR3 size: 13 residues. After removal of 5 bases from V and 3 bases from J, the junction contained 6 bases not matched to a gene. The germline gives CDR1 SQVTM, CDR2 ANQGSEA. CDR3 DNA sequence: TGCAGCGTTACGACAGGGAGGCACTATGGCTACACCCTC. Translating it yields CSVTTGRHYGYTL.

This chain uses TRBV29-1 with TRBJ1-2; 7 positions match TRBD1. The germline CDR1 and CDR2 sequences are SQVTM and ANQGSEA. With V trimmed by 5 bases and J by 4 bases, 7 bases remained unmatched. The CDR3 has 13 residues. CDR3 sequence reads: CSVQGWDSYGYTF. Here the CDR3 DNA reads TGCAGCGTTCAGGGGTGGGACAGCTATGGCTACACCTTC. The full variable domain, in which reference TRBV29-1 and TRBJ1-2 provide the parts outside the CDR3, is SAVISQKPSRDICQRGTSLTIQCQVDSQVTMMFWYRQQPGQSLTLIATANQGSEATYESGFVIDKFPISRPNLTFSTLTVSNMSPEDSSIYLCSVQGWDSYGYTFGSGTRLTVV.

V and J are TRBV19 and TRBJ1-2; D is undetermined. Germline V gene lookup returns CDR1 LNHDA and CDR2 SQIVND (reference sequence). CDR3 size: 15 residues. Trimming cost V 0 bases and J 0 bases, with 8 bases left between them. The CDR3 region is CASSIESGSNYGYTF. The CDR3 nucleotides read TGTGCCAGTAGTATAGAGTCAGGATCTAACTATGGCTACACCTTC.